This TCR beta chain is drawn from a study of CD8+ T cells in alopecia areata listed by TCRdb under 2018. Broadly, across the study: The treated patients, all with moderate-to-severe alopecia areata, were enrolled in an open-label pilot trial of oral tofacitinib given at 5 to 10 mg twice daily. Patients received tofacitinib for 6 to 18 months and were then followed off drug for 6 months to check for delayed response and recurrence. RNA was extracted with the PAXgene miRNA kit for fixed scalp, the miRNeasy kit for PBMCs, and the RNeasy kit for mouse skin. Scalp clonality was compared among normal scalp (n=4), patchy alopecia areata scalp (n=8), and alopecia totalis/universalis scalp (n=8). Tofacitinib-treated patients had biopsies at baseline and at 4 and 24 weeks of treatment, with a later scalp biopsy in several patients. In treated patients, disease severity was measured using the SALT score, which gives the percentage of scalp surface area affected. High-throughput TCRbeta sequencing was used to examine T cell clonal expansion in alopecia areata in both the C3H/HeJ mouse model and human patients. immunoSEQ multiplex PCR using 35 Vbeta forward primers and 13 Jbeta reverse primers was used to amplify TCRbeta CDR3 regions. In humans, TCRbeta sequencing was performed on scalp tissue and on sorted CD4+ and CD8+ peripheral blood T cells from healthy controls and from patients with patchy or totalis/universalis alopecia areata.

Regarding this clone: Which antigen it targets is not known. No qualities accompany the bases; no much larger clone lies one base away.

V is clipped by 5 bases and J by 7 bases, and the sequence between their germline boundaries is 20 bases long. There are 15 amino acids in the CDR3, from cysteine to phenylalanine inclusive. The sequence is cut down to CDR3 DNA, 45 bases in frame from base 1. CDR1 and CDR2 are read off the germline V gene (reference sequence) as SEHNR and FQNEAQ. Libraries were made using the immunoSEQ multiplex PCR assay. RNA was extracted from all samples and reverse transcribed into cDNA as template for TCR sequencing. First-strand cDNA was synthesized with SuperScript III using a 2:1 mix of oligo-dT and random hexamers. A synthetic immune receptor repertoire was used to measure amplification bias, and any remaining bias was corrected computationally. Concerning the study's data processing: Raw reads were preprocessed to remove errors, and CDR3 was defined by IMGT conventions from the conserved cysteine to phenylalanine. Clonality was calculated as 1 minus Shannon entropy normalized by log2 of the number of productive unique TCRs. Whether scalp clones were CD4 or CD8 was inferred by matching scalp TCRbeta sequences against CD4 and CD8 repertoires sorted from blood. TCRdb's version of the immuneACCESS table is confined to in-frame rearrangements and falls short of the full clone set. An unresolved V gene accounts for under half of the shortfall where checked; the remainder is of unknown origin. V and J calls and clone size are as listed in that table; D and trimming were resolved from the DNA. Recorded for this sample are more than 150,000 clones; roughly three fifths of them occurred a single time. Less than 3.5% of the sample is held by the ten biggest clonotypes.

Reading the label with the study, this specimen's time point is: about 4 weeks on oral tofacitinib. The sample's treatment or condition label, in plain terms: oral pan-JAK inhibitor, 5-10 mg twice daily. Peripheral blood and lesional scalp punch biopsies were obtained from patients with alopecia areata. PBMCs were isolated by density centrifugation and stained for CD3, CD4 and CD8, after which CD4+ and CD8+ T cells were sorted on a FACSAria. Results and caveats for the whole study, not just this receptor: Compared with normal scalp, lesional scalp, particularly in alopecia totalis/universalis, had higher clonality and more expanded CD8+ clones, which suggests antigenic drive. Resident alphabeta T cells in normal human skin are also sequenced, complicating scalp TCR repertoire analysis, unlike mouse skin dominated by gammadelta T cells. Many expanded lesional clones persisted in scalp and blood during tofacitinib treatment, which may partly explain relapse after stopping treatment. The treated cohort was small, with a single nonresponder, so links between baseline CD8+ expansion and response need larger studies. Tofacitinib significantly lowered scalp clonality and the number of expanded CD8+ clones among the top 100 scalp clones. TCR sequences shared between patients were less clear than in mice, possibly partly because of HLA diversity in the patient population.

The specimen comprised CD4+ T cells sorted from blood, sampled at week 4, from a patient treated with tofacitinib. This TCR was sampled from a human donor with alopecia areata. Rearrangement joined TRBV7-9 to TRBJ1-2; TRBD1 is possibly the D segment (5 matching bases). This receptor carries the CDR3 CASSPRGGKYRGYTF. The bases are TGTGCCAGCAGCCCCCGCGGGGGGAAATATCGTGGCTACACCTTC.